Listed here is a single T cell receptor beta chain. Trimming stripped 3 bases from V and 2 bases from J, with 19 bases between. The CDR3 consists of 17 residues. The germline V gene encodes CDR1 LGHNA and CDR2 YSLEER. Data came from immunoSEQ multiplex PCR; TCRdb stores just in-frame clones and leaves some out. This sample has 500,000 to 750,000 clones; 70% to 90% occur once, and the top ten carry 0.0085% to 0.012%. This sample was taken from a study of shared T cell receptors in the human thymus. This sample was shared with a second study, whose subject was human thymus T cells. According to that study: What appeared biased in thymic and blood repertoires was the usage of V and J genes. Reports from related research described highly overlapping thymic repertoires among unrelated individuals.

V and J are TRBV4-3 and TRBJ1-2; no clear D. Material: thymocytes. This TCR was sampled from a boy under two years old with a congenital heart defect. CDR3 loop: CASSHRMTPAANYGYTF. For the CDR3, the DNA is TGCGCCAGCAGCCACCGAATGACCCCGGCGGCAAACTATGGCTACACCTTC.